The 6 T cell receptor beta chains listed next were all sequenced from one sample in a study of T cell changes during pregnancy in multiple sclerosis. The assay was immunoSEQ multiplex PCR, and TCRdb's table has in-frame clones only and misses some. The repertoire consists of approximately 100,000 clones, with approximately 91% occurring once and the leading ten covering around 3.1%. This material consisted of peripheral blood, taken in the second trimester of pregnancy. These receptors were taken from a female donor with multiple sclerosis, enrolled in a pregnancy study.

CDR3 sequence: CSVAAGTGLLGQFF. CDR3 in DNA: TGCAGCGTCGCGGCCGGGACAGGTCTTTTGGGGCAGTTCTTC. This chain connects TRBV29-1 to TRBJ2-1; 8 bases map to TRBD1. The CDR3 is made up of 14 amino acids. CDR1 and CDR2 (germline): SQVTM, ANQGSEA. The J segment lost 12 bases and the V segment lost 6 bases, leaving 16 bases of the junction unmatched.

The rearrangement joins TRBV28 to TRBJ2-1; TRBD2 aligns across 10 bases. Germline V gene sequence: CDR1 MDHEN, CDR2 SYDVKM. The CDR3 is made up of 14 amino acids. The V gene end was trimmed by 7 bases and the J gene end by 5 bases; junction bases not matched to a gene: 5. CDR3: CASTLAGVDNEQFF. The CDR3 coding sequence is TGTGCCAGCACCCTAGCGGGGGTTGACAATGAGCAGTTCTTC.

V gene TRBV6-1 combines with J gene TRBJ2-7, with no clear D. The CDR3 runs 15 residues. The germline V gene encodes CDR1 MNHNS and CDR2 SASEGT. The germline V and J ends were trimmed by 1 base and 1 base, with 11 bases remaining between them. For the CDR3, the DNA is TGTGCCAGCAGTGAAGAGCCGTCGGGTTCCTACGAGCAGTACTTC. The encoded protein is CASSEEPSGSYEQYF.

The chain employs TRBV19 and TRBJ2-3; no firm D call. The length of the CDR3 is 13 residues. CDR1 and CDR2 from the germline V gene are LNHDA and SQIVND (reference sequence). Trimming pared 4 bases from V and 1 base from J, leaving 6 bases between. CDR3 protein: CASSSRGTDTQYF. CDR3 DNA sequence: TGTGCCAGTAGTAGTCGGGGCACAGATACGCAGTATTTT.

The rearrangement joins TRBV7-2 to TRBJ2-2; no clear D. The CDR3 loop spans 14 amino acids. Trimming removed 2 bases at V and 6 bases at J, with 10 bases between. The germline gives CDR1 SGHTA, CDR2 FQGNSA. The CDR3 bases are TGTGCCAGCAGCTTAACTGTCGCTTCCGGGGAGCTGTTTTTT. Its protein is CASSLTVASGELFF.

The rearrangement uses TRBV28 and TRBJ1-2, with TRBD1 matching 9 bases. V shed 8 bases and J 0 bases; nucleotides not matched to a gene: 7. Per the germline V gene, CDR1 is MDHEN and CDR2 is SYDVKM. The CDR3 is made up of 15 amino acids. The CDR3 sequence is CASLPRDRANYGYTF. In nucleotides, the CDR3 is TGTGCCAGCCTACCCCGGGACAGGGCTAACTATGGCTACACCTTC.